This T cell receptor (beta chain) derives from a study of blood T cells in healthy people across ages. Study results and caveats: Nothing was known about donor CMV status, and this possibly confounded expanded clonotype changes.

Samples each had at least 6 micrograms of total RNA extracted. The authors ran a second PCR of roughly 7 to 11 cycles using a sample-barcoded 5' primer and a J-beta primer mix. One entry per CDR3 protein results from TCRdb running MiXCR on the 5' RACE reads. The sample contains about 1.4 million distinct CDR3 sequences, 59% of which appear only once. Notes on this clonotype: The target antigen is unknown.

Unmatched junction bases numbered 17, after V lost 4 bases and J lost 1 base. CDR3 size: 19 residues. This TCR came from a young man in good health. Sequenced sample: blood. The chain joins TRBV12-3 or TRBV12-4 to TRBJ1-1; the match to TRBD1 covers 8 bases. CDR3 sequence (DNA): TGTGCCAGCAGTTCCGGGACCAGGGGGCGACTTAAAGAGAACACTGAAGCTTTCTTT. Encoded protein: CASSSGTRGRLKENTEAFF.